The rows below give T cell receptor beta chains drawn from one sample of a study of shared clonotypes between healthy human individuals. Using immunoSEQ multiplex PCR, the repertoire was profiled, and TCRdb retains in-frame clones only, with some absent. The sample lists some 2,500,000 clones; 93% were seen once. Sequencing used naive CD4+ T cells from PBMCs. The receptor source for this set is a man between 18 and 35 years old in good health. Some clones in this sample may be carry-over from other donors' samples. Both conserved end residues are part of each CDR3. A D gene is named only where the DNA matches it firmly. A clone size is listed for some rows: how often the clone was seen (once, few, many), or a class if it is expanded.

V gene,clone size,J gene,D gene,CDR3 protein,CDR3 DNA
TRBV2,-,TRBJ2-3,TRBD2,CASSEEASGATDTQYF,TGTGCCAGCAGTGAGGAGGCTAGCGGGGCCACAGATACGCAGTATTTT
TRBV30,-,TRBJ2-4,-,CAWNQDRTNIQYF,TGTGCCTGGAATCAGGACAGAACAAACATTCAGTACTTC
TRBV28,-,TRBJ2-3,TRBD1,CASRTGGVGTDTQYF,TGTGCCAGCAGGACAGGGGGGGTAGGCACAGATACGCAGTATTTT
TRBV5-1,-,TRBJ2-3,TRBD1,CASSSGTGSTDTQYF,TGCGCCAGCAGCTCCGGGACAGGGAGCACAGATACGCAGTATTTT
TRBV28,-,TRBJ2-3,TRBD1,CASSQTGTGARDTQYF,TGTGCCAGCAGTCAAACAGGGACAGGGGCTAGGGATACGCAGTATTTT
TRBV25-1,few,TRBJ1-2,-,CASSTHDGRNGYTF,TGTGCCAGCAGTACCCACGACGGACGGAATGGCTACACCTTC
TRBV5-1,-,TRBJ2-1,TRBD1,CASSTGTGGSNEQFF,TGCGCCAGCAGCACCGGGACAGGGGGTAGCAATGAGCAGTTCTTC
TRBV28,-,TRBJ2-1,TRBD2,CASTNGLAVYNEQFF,TGTGCCAGCACCAACGGACTAGCGGTTTACAATGAGCAGTTCTTC
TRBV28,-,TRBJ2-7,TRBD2,CASSSFPGTSGAYEQYF,TGTGCCAGCAGTTCCTTCCCTGGGACTAGCGGGGCCTACGAGCAGTACTTC
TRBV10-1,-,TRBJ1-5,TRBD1,CASRRKKIDRGLDQPQHF,TGCGCCAGCAGAAGGAAGAAAATAGACAGGGGTTTGGATCAGCCCCAGCATTTT
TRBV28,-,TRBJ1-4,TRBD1,CASSFSLGTASELFF,TGTGCCAGCAGTTTCAGTCTCGGGACAGCTAGCGAACTGTTTTTT
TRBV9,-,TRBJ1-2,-,CASSVATSWGANGYTF,TGTGCCAGCAGCGTAGCTACGAGTTGGGGGGCGAATGGCTACACCTTC
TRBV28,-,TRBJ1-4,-,CASKGERTNEKLFF,TGTGCCAGCAAGGGGGAACGAACTAATGAAAAACTGTTTTTT
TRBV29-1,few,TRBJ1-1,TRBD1,CSAVTGGTEAFF,TGCAGCGCGGTGACAGGGGGCACTGAAGCTTTCTTT
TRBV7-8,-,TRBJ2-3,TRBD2,CASSLERGTDTQYF,TGTGCCAGCAGCTTAGAGCGGGGGACAGATACGCAGTATTTT
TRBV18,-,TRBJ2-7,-,CASSPLPRGFNPVEQYF,TGTGCCAGCTCACCGCTCCCGCGGGGCTTTAATCCCGTCGAGCAGTACTTC
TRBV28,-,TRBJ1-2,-,CASSLGESYTF,TGTGCCAGCAGTTTGGGGGAGAGCTACACCTTC
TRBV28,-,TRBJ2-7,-,CASPSHSGEQYF,TGTGCCAGCCCCTCGCATTCCGGCGAGCAGTACTTC
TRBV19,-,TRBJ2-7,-,CASSIGGGAYEQYF,TGTGCCAGTAGTATAGGAGGTGGGGCCTACGAGCAGTACTTC
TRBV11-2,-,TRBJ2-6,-,CASSWGPSGANVLTF,TGTGCCAGCAGCTGGGGACCATCTGGGGCCAACGTCCTGACTTTC
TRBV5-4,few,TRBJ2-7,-,CASSLGGGFYEQYF,TGTGCCAGCAGCTTGGGAGGGGGATTCTACGAGCAGTACTTC
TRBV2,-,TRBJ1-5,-,CASRGDSNQPQHF,TGTGCCAGCCGAGGGGACAGCAATCAGCCCCAGCATTTT
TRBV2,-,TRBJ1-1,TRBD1,CASSGMGQGNAEAFF,TGTGCCAGCAGTGGCATGGGACAGGGTAACGCTGAAGCTTTCTTT
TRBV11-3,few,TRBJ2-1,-,CASSLSEGEQFF,TGTGCCAGCAGCTTAAGTGAAGGTGAGCAGTTCTTC
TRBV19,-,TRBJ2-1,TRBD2,CASKAYSGLAGDNEQFF,TGTGCCAGCAAAGCTTATTCGGGACTAGCGGGAGACAATGAGCAGTTCTTC
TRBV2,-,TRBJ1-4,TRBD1,CASTQSTGGREKLFF,TGTGCCAGCACTCAGTCGACAGGGGGAAGAGAAAAACTGTTTTTT
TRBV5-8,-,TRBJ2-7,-,CASSLGAGVTYEQYF,TGTGCCAGCAGCTTGGGGGCAGGGGTAACCTACGAGCAGTACTTC
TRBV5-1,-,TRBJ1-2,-,CASSVAGVGYTF,TGCGCCAGCAGCGTCGCAGGGGTGGGCTACACCTTC
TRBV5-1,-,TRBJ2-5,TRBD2,CASSPGTSAQETQYF,TGCGCCAGCAGCCCCGGGACTAGCGCACAAGAGACCCAGTACTTC
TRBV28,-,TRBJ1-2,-,CASNLQGSGYTF,TGTGCCAGCAACCTACAGGGATCTGGCTACACCTTC
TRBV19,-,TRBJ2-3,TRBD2,CASSIRTSSGDTQYF,TGTGCCAGTAGTATAAGAACGTCTAGCGGAGATACGCAGTATTTT
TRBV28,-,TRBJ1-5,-,CASSSLGAGGNQPQHF,TGTGCCAGCAGTTCACTCGGCGCAGGGGGCAATCAGCCCCAGCATTTT
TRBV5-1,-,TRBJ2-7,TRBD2,CASSLGMGLAGDSYEQYF,TGCGCCAGCAGCTTGGGCATGGGACTAGCGGGCGACTCCTACGAGCAGTACTTC
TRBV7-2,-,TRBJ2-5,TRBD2,CASSLKGLATYF,TGTGCCAGCAGCTTAAAAGGACTAGCCACGTACTTC
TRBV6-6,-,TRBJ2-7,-,CASSYSREGPYEQYF,TGTGCCAGCAGTTACTCCCGCGAGGGGCCGTACGAGCAGTACTTC
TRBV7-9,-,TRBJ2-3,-,CASSPLRGSADTQYF,TGTGCCAGCAGTCCACTTCGGGGTTCCGCAGATACGCAGTATTTT
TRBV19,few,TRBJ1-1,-,CASSIMDTEAFF,TGTGCCAGTAGTATAATGGACACTGAAGCTTTCTTT
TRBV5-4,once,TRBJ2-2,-,CASSLRAGLNTGELFF,TGTGCCAGCAGCCTCAGGGCAGGGCTGAACACCGGGGAGCTGTTTTTT
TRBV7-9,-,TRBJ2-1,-,CASSSRLGVGNEQFF,TGTGCCAGCAGCTCGCGCCTTGGAGTAGGCAATGAGCAGTTCTTC
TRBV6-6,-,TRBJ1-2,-,CASSIRQVYGYTF,TGTGCCAGCAGTATAAGACAGGTTTATGGCTACACCTTC